This is a list of T cell receptor beta chains from one sample in a study of cytomegalovirus exposure and HLA in healthy donors. The table came from immunoSEQ multiplex PCR; TCRdb's copy has only in-frame clones and leaves some out. The sample lists roughly 240,000 clones, 80% to 90% occurring once. The sample comprised PBMCs. The receptors shown here come from a girl aged 2 to 10 in good health and CMV-seronegative. Each CDR3 is given with its conserved first and last residue. A D gene is named only where the DNA matches it firmly. The size of a clone is reported for some rows only, either as once, few or many, or as a class for expanded clones.

>TRBJ2-2|once|16|TRBD2|TRBV7-9
CASRARGPAGGPELFF
TGTGCCAGCAGGGCCCGGGGACCAGCGGGAGGGCCCGAGCTGTTTTTT
>TRBJ1-3|.|16|.|TRBV4-1
CASSQAGGQPGNTIYF
TGCGCCAGCAGCCAAGCGGGAGGACAGCCCGGAAACACCATATATTTT
>TRBJ2-3|.|13|TRBD2|TRBV5-1
CASGRTGGDTQYF
TGCGCCAGCGGAAGGACGGGAGGGGATACGCAGTATTTT
>TRBJ2-5|.|15|.|TRBV4-1
CASSQDSGGQETQYF
TGCGCCAGCAGCCAAGACTCTGGGGGGCAAGAGACCCAGTACTTC
>TRBJ1-2|.|15|.|TRBV6-1
CASTHHSVNPYGYTF
TGTGCCAGCACGCATCATTCGGTGAATCCCTATGGCTACACCTTC
>TRBJ2-5|.|14|.|TRBV18
CASSPLTRVETQYF
TGTGCCAGCTCACCCCTAACTAGAGTAGAGACCCAGTACTTC
>TRBJ1-5|.|13|.|TRBV6-1
CASGQGGNQPQHF
TGTGCCAGCGGACAAGGGGGCAATCAGCCCCAGCATTTT
>TRBJ2-6|.|18|TRBD1|TRBV19
CASSYRGRPLAGANVLTF
TGTGCCAGTAGTTACAGGGGGCGGCCCTTGGCTGGGGCCAACGTCCTGACTTTC
>TRBJ2-2|.|15|TRBD1|TRBV11-2
CASSLAGTVVGELFF
TGTGCCAGCAGCTTAGCCGGGACAGTGGTCGGGGAGCTGTTTTTT
>TRBJ1-4|.|15|TRBD1|TRBV11-2
CASSSSGQGFEKLFF
TGTGCCAGCAGCTCCTCGGGACAGGGATTTGAAAAACTGTTTTTT
>TRBJ1-3|.|14|.|TRBV12-5
CASGLTGGGNTIYF
TGTGCTAGTGGTTTGACGGGAGGGGGAAACACCATATATTTT
>TRBJ2-7|.|12|.|TRBV28
CAGGDSNYEQYF
TGTGCCGGCGGGGACAGCAACTACGAGCAGTACTTC
>TRBJ1-3|.|14|.|TRBV30
CAWGGRRGGNTIYF
TGTGCCTGGGGGGGCCGCAGGGGTGGAAACACCATATATTTT
>TRBJ1-4|.|16|TRBD1|TRBV7-9
CASSSLGGTGGEKLFF
TGTGCCAGCAGCTCGCTTGGGGGGACAGGGGGAGAAAAACTGTTTTTT
>TRBJ1-1|.|14|.|TRBV7-9
CASSLGNRNTEAFF
TGTGCCAGCAGCTTAGGGAACAGGAACACTGAAGCTTTCTTT
>TRBJ2-7|once|12|TRBD1|TRBV6-1
CASSDRAYEQYF
TGTGCCAGCAGCGACAGGGCCTACGAGCAGTACTTC
>TRBJ1-5|.|14|TRBD1|TRBV27
CASSRTGGFQPQHF
TGTGCCAGCAGTAGGACAGGGGGTTTCCAGCCCCAGCATTTT
>TRBJ2-1|.|17|.|TRBV4-1
CASSQDRGTPINNEQFF
TGCGCCAGCAGCCAAGATCGGGGGACTCCGATAAACAATGAGCAGTTCTTC
>TRBJ2-1|once|15|.|TRBV11-2
CASSPRQTSLNEQFF
TGTGCCAGCAGCCCCCGACAAACTTCTCTCAATGAGCAGTTCTTC
>TRBJ2-3|.|15|TRBD1|TRBV28
CASKNIGTATDTQYF
TGTGCCAGCAAAAATATTGGGACAGCCACAGATACGCAGTATTTT
>TRBJ1-1|.|15|.|TRBV11-2
CASSPGHSQNTEAFF
TGTGCCAGCAGCCCAGGACACAGCCAGAACACTGAAGCTTTCTTT
>TRBJ2-3|.|15|TRBD2|TRBV6-1
CASKLAGGGQDTQYF
TGTGCCAGCAAGTTAGCGGGAGGGGGTCAGGATACGCAGTATTTT
>TRBJ2-1|.|17|TRBD2|TRBV4-1
CASSRAPGTSGDNEQFF
TGCGCCAGCAGCCGGGCCCCCGGGACTAGCGGAGACAATGAGCAGTTCTTC
>TRBJ1-4|.|14|TRBD1|TRBV7-9
CASSSRQGGEKLFF
TGTGCCAGCAGCTCCAGACAGGGGGGCGAAAAACTGTTTTTT
>TRBJ1-5|.|15|TRBD1|TRBV6-6
CASRFVTGGNQPQHF
TGTGCCAGCAGGTTCGTGACAGGGGGGAATCAGCCCCAGCATTTT
>TRBJ2-6|.|15|.|TRBV19
CASRLWRSGANVLTF
TGTGCCAGTAGGCTTTGGCGGTCTGGGGCCAACGTCCTGACTTTC
>TRBJ1-5|few|15|.|TRBV30
CAWTLPGYSNQPQHF
TGTGCCTGGACACTCCCGGGGTATAGCAATCAGCCCCAGCATTTT
>TRBJ2-7|.|14|.|TRBV25-1
CASSGSGLTYEQYF
TGTGCCAGCAGTGGTAGCGGACTAACCTACGAGCAGTACTTC
>TRBJ2-1|.|14|TRBD1|TRBV18
CASSLTGGYNEQFF
TGTGCCAGCTCACTCACAGGGGGCTACAATGAGCAGTTCTTC
>TRBJ1-5|.|14|.|TRBV6-6
CASSTTGLNQPQHF
TGTGCCAGCAGCACCACAGGGCTAAATCAGCCCCAGCATTTT
>TRBJ2-3|.|14|.|TRBV5-4
CASSLGGGAPTQYF
TGTGCCAGCAGCTTGGGGGGAGGAGCTCCTACGCAGTATTTT
>TRBJ2-3|.|15|TRBD2|TRBV4-1
CASSPSGYEADTQYF
TGCGCCAGCAGCCCTAGCGGGTATGAGGCAGATACGCAGTATTTT
>TRBJ2-7|.|17|.|TRBV5-6
CASSLYHAGQIPYEQYF
TGTGCCAGCAGCTTGTACCATGCGGGACAGATCCCCTACGAGCAGTACTTC
>TRBJ2-6|once|18|.|TRBV5-1
CASSLGGSSSSGANVLTF
TGCGCCAGCAGCTTGGGGGGCAGTTCGAGCTCTGGGGCCAACGTCCTGACTTTC
>TRBJ1-4|.|15|TRBD1|TRBV28
CASSPPGTGAEKLFF
TGTGCCAGCAGTCCACCCGGGACAGGGGCCGAAAAACTGTTTTTT
>TRBJ1-2|.|18|.|TRBV14
CATPTGPSTYFTNYGYTF
TGTGCCACCCCGACAGGCCCCTCAACCTACTTTACTAACTATGGCTACACCTTC
>TRBJ2-7|few|12|.|TRBV2
CASSTVTYEQYF
TGTGCCAGCAGTACAGTTACCTACGAGCAGTACTTC
>TRBJ2-3|.|16|TRBD2|TRBV7-2
CASSLGGSGGSDTQYF
TGTGCCAGCAGCTTAGGAGGGTCCGGGGGGTCAGATACGCAGTATTTT
>TRBJ2-7|.|11|.|TRBV6-5
CASTAGYEQYF
TGTGCCAGCACCGCAGGGTACGAGCAGTACTTC
>TRBJ2-7|.|15|TRBD2|TRBV5-4
CASSRRVAGTYEQYF
TGTGCCAGCAGCCGCCGTGTAGCGGGGACCTACGAGCAGTACTTC
>TRBJ1-2|.|12|.|TRBV30
CAWSVQYYGYTF
TGTGCCTGGAGTGTACAGTACTATGGCTACACCTTC
>TRBJ2-5|.|13|.|TRBV6-1
CATTPSGRQTQYF
TGTGCCACCACGCCCTCGGGGAGACAGACCCAGTACTTC
>TRBJ2-3|once|16|TRBD2|TRBV5-1
CASSFGTGGPGDTQYF
TGCGCCAGCAGCTTCGGCACGGGGGGGCCCGGAGATACGCAGTATTTT
>TRBJ1-2|.|13|TRBD1|TRBV7-2
CASRPGQGYGYTF
TGTGCCAGCAGACCCGGACAGGGCTATGGCTACACCTTC
>TRBJ1-4|.|15|.|TRBV5-1
CASSFSGTRIEKLFF
TGCGCCAGCAGCTTTTCCGGGACAAGGATAGAAAAACTGTTTTTT
>TRBJ2-1|.|14|TRBD1|TRBV10-2
CASSEGTGNNEQFF
TGCGCCAGCAGTGAAGGGACAGGGAACAATGAGCAGTTCTTC
>TRBJ2-1|.|17|TRBD2|TRBV15
CATSREAFWGGYNEQFF
TGTGCCACCAGCAGAGAAGCCTTCTGGGGGGGATACAATGAGCAGTTCTTC
>TRBJ2-3|.|16|.|TRBV2
CASSRKTYLSTDTQYF
TGTGCCAGCAGCCGCAAAACTTACTTGAGCACAGATACGCAGTATTTT
>TRBJ1-1|.|13|.|TRBV11-1
CASSLARNTEAFF
TGTGCCAGCAGCCTAGCTAGGAACACTGAAGCTTTCTTT
>TRBJ2-5|.|13|.|TRBV5-6
CASSFRGQETQYF
TGTGCCAGCAGCTTCCGCGGCCAAGAGACCCAGTACTTC
>TRBJ1-2|.|12|.|TRBV5-1
CASSLPDYGYTF
TGCGCCAGCAGCTTGCCAGACTATGGCTACACCTTC
>TRBJ2-7|.|16|.|TRBV7-9
CASSLDIEQLSYEQYF
TGTGCCAGCAGCTTAGATATCGAACAGCTCTCCTACGAGCAGTACTTC
>TRBJ1-3|.|11|.|TRBV14
CASSQTGVLYF
TGTGCCAGCAGCCAAACCGGAGTCTTATATTTT
>TRBJ2-1|.|17|TRBD2|TRBV10-3
CAISELAGGLIYNEQFF
TGTGCCATCAGTGAGCTAGCGGGAGGTCTTATCTACAATGAGCAGTTCTTC
>TRBJ1-1|few|14|TRBD1|TRBV6-5
CASSYSDRGTEAFF
TGTGCCAGCAGTTACTCGGACAGGGGGACTGAAGCTTTCTTT
>TRBJ1-6|.|15|TRBD1|TRBV2
CASKGLQGSNSPLHF
TGTGCCAGCAAGGGATTACAGGGGAGTAATTCACCCCTCCACTTT
>TRBJ1-1|.|13|.|TRBV11-3
CASSAGEGTEAFF
TGTGCCAGCAGCGCAGGGGAGGGCACTGAAGCTTTCTTT
>TRBJ1-2|.|13|.|TRBV6-4
CASIELPPYGYTF
TGTGCCAGCATCGAACTTCCTCCCTATGGCTACACCTTC
>TRBJ1-1|.|13|TRBD1|TRBV19
CASSDRGRTEAFF
TGTGCCAGTAGTGACAGGGGGCGGACTGAAGCTTTCTTT